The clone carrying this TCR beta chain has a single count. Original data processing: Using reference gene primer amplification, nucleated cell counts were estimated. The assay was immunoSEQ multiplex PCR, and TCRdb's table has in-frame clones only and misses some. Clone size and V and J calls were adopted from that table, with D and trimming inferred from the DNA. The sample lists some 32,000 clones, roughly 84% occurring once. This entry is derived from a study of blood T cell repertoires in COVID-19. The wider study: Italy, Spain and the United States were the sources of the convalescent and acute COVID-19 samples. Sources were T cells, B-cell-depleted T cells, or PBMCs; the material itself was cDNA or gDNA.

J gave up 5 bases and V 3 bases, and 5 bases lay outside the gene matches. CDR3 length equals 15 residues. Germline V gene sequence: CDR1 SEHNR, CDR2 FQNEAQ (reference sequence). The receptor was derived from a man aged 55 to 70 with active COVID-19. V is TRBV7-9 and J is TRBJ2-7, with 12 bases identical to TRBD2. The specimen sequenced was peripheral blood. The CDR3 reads CASSLPGLAGHEQYF. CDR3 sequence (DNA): TGTGCCAGCAGCTTGCCGGGACTAGCGGGCCACGAGCAGTACTTC.